In its sample, the clone carrying this TCR beta chain was seen many times. The antigen remains undetermined. The data stem from a study of T cells in Graves' hyperthyroidism and ophthalmopathy. Amplification of TCR beta CDR3 regions was performed using RNA transcripts as template. First-round RT-PCR with HTBI primers amplified the TCR CDR3 region. TCRdb independently ran MiXCR on the multiplex PCR reads; one entry per CDR3 protein. The sample lists 350,000 to 450,000 distinct CDR3 sequences, about 14% occurring once. Ophthalmopathy cases scored 3 or more on the Clinical Activity Score and 4 or more on NOSPECS grade, with duration below 3 months. Fresh 10 ml peripheral blood yielded PBMCs. The CDR3 consists of 14 residues. Germline CDR1 reads KGHSH; CDR2 reads LQKENI. The V gene lost 1 base and the J gene lost 1 base, with 8 bases spanning the gap. Study outcomes and limitations: The model anticipated ophthalmopathy a median around six months pre-onset. A 13 V-J signature model discriminated ophthalmopathy versus stable hyperthyroidism.

Sequencing was performed on blood. The chain employs TRBV18 and TRBJ2-7; the D gene is possibly TRBD2 (5 bases). This clonotype was obtained from a man aged 50-60 years with Graves' ophthalmopathy. The CDR3 DNA is TGTGCCAGCTCACCACTGGACTTTTCCTACGAGCAGTACTTC. Translation: CASSPLDFSYEQYF.